This T cell receptor (beta chain) stems from a study of T cell responses to AZD1222 COVID-19 vaccine. Whole-study findings and limits: Only a handful of people who got AZD1222 tested seropositive at baseline. Two doses of AZD1222 preceded a rise in Spike-specific TCR breadth and depth. The study sampled repertoires only after the peak T cell response.

Clones were sequenced by immunoSEQ multiplex PCR, and TCRdb holds only the in-frame ones, with some missing. The repertoire holds under 60,000 clones, with about 91% as singletons. As for this clone: Antigen unknown.

V was pared by 2 bases and J by 0 bases, with 10 bases between. The CDR3 is 15 amino acids. Germline V CDR1 and CDR2: LGHDT, YNNKEL (reference sequence). The sample was peripheral blood, taken 28 days after the second AZD1222 dose. The clonotype was recovered from an adult who received the AZD1222 COVID-19 vaccine. The chain recombines TRBV3-1 (or the pseudogene TRBV3-2) with TRBJ1-1; D call uncertain. The CDR3 DNA sequence: TGTGCCAGCAGCCAAAAAGCCAGCGTGAACACTGAAGCTTTCTTT. Its translation: CASSQKASVNTEAFF.